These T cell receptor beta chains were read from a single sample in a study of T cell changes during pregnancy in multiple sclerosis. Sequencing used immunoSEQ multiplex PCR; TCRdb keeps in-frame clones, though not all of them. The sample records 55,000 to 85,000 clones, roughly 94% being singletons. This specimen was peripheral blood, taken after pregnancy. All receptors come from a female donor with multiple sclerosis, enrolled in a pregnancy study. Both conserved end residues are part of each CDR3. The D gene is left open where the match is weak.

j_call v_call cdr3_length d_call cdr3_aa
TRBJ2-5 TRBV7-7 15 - CASSLKAAAQETQYF
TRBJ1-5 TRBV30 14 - CAWSVLAENQPQHF
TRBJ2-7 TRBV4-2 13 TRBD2 CASSGLGSYEQYF
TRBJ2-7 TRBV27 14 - CASSRADSSYEQYF
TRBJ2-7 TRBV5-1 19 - CASSLLSGFLGSNSYEQYF
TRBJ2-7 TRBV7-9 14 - CASSLVRGLDEQYF
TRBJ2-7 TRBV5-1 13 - CASSLTDPYEQYF
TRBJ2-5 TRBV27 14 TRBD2 CASSLGAGEETQYF
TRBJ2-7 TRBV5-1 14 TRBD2 CASSPLAGGYEQYF
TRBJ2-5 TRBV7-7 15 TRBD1 CASSWTGRVQETQYF
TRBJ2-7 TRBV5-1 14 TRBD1 CASSSETGSYEQYF
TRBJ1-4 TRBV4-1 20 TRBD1 CASSQMKGQGDRATNEKLFF
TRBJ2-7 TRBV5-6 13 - CASSLVQSYEQYF
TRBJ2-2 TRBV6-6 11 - CASSSLGELFF
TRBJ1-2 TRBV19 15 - CASSISLTDLYGYTF
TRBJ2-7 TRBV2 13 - CASSEAVGGEQYF
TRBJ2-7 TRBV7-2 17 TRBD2 CASSLSYRREISYEQYF
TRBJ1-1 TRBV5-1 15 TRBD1 CASTGTGFLNTEAFF
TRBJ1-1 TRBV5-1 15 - CASSPGDGGGTEAFF
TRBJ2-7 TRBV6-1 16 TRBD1 CASSEAGQGWGYEQYF
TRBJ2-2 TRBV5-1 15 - CASSLEGALGGELFF
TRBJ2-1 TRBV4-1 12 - CASSRAGPEQFF
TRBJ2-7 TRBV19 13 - CASSPGVAYEQYF
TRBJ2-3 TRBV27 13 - CASTGGNTDTQYF
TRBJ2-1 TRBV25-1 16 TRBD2 CASSAGLAGNYNEQFF
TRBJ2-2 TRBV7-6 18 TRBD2 CASSFSSAGGPMTGELFF
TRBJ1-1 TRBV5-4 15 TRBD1 CASSLARQGGTEAFF
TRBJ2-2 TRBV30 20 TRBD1 CAWSVDWRQGLARNTGELFF
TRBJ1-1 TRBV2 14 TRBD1 CASSKQGADTEAFF
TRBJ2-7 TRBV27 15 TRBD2 CASSLAGGGSYEQYF
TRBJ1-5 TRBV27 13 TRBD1 CASSQGAGQPQHF
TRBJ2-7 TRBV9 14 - CASSATSTVAEQYF
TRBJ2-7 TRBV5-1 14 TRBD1 CASSFPGQRYEQYF
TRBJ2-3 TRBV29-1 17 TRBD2 CSVDTSGRAVSTDTQYF
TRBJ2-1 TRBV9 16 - CASSNVRGNLYNEQFF
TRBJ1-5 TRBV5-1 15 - CASSPYPGSNQPQHF
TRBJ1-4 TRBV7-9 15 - CASSLAPRPNEKLFF
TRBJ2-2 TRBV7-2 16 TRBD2 CASSRKAGVNTGELFF
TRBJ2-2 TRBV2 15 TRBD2 CASSEAGGRPGELFF
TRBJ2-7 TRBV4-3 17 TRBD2 CASSPGLAGGLTYEQYF
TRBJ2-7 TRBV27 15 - CASSLDETTADEQYF
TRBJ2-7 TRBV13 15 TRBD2 CASIRLAGSSYEQYF
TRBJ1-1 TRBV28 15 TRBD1 CASSPGGSRNTEAFF
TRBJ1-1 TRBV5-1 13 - CASSLDMNTEAFF
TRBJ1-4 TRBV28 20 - CASSLKVELRGIIILGKLFF
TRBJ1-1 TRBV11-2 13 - CASSLELRGEAFF
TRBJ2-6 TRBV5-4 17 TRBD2 CASSPGLAQAGANVLTF
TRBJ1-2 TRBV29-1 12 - CSVSDSTYGYTF
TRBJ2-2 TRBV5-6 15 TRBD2 CASDGTSGNTGELFF
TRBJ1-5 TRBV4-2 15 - CASSQDLTQNQPQHF
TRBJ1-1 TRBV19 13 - CASSMYGNTEAFF
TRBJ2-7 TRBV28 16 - CASSVQGGFYSYEQYF